These T cell receptor beta chains were read from a single sample in a study of cytomegalovirus exposure and HLA in healthy donors. Here immunoSEQ multiplex PCR was the method, and the copy in TCRdb shows in-frame clones only, minus some. In the table there are some 220,000 clones, about three quarters of which are singletons. Sequencing input: PBMCs. All receptors derive from a woman aged 60-75 years in good health and CMV-seropositive. The CDR3 runs from the conserved cysteine through the conserved F or W. The order of the fields is J gene, V gene, clone size, D gene, CDR3 protein, CDR3 DNA. The D gene is left open where the match is weak. Rows give clone size only sometimes, using once, few, many, or a class for an expanded clone.

TRBJ2-5 TRBV5-1 NA NA CASRQLQETQYF TGCGCCAGTCGACAGTTACAAGAGACCCAGTACTTC
TRBJ2-1 TRBV18 NA TRBD1 CASSRGTGVAEQFF TGTGCCAGCTCACGAGGGACAGGGGTCGCTGAGCAGTTCTTC
TRBJ1-1 TRBV6-4 NA TRBD1 CASSDGTVNTEAFF TGTGCCAGCAGTGACGGGACAGTTAACACTGAAGCTTTCTTT
TRBJ2-7 TRBV4-2 NA TRBD2 CASSQRLTLSGGAYEQYF TGTGCCAGCAGCCAACGGCTCACCCTTAGCGGGGGCGCCTACGAGCAGTACTTC
TRBJ2-2 TRBV5-1 NA TRBD2 CASSGGGAGTGELFF TGCGCCAGCAGCGGCGGGGGGGCCGGGACCGGGGAGCTGTTTTTT
TRBJ1-6 TRBV18 NA NA CASSPLGRDSPLHF TGTGCCAGCTCACCGCTCGGGAGAGACTCACCCCTCCACTTT
TRBJ1-1 TRBV11-2 once NA CASSPASGDTEAFF TGTGCCAGCAGCCCCGCGTCGGGAGACACTGAAGCTTTCTTT
TRBJ2-3 TRBV5-1 NA TRBD1 CASSPGQTTDTQYF TGCGCCAGCAGCCCGGGACAGACCACAGATACGCAGTATTTT
TRBJ2-1 TRBV7-7 NA NA CASSLGTPSYNEQFF TGTGCCAGCAGCTTAGGGACTCCCTCCTACAATGAGCAGTTCTTC
TRBJ2-5 TRBV10-3 NA TRBD2 CAISESASGGALKTQYF TGTGCCATCAGTGAGTCCGCAAGCGGGGGGGCCTTGAAGACCCAGTACTTC
TRBJ2-3 TRBV6-1 once TRBD1 CASAGTGGIDTQYF TGTGCCAGCGCGGGGACAGGGGGCATAGATACGCAGTATTTT
TRBJ1-1 TRBV2 NA NA CASSVTENTEAFF TGTGCCAGCAGTGTGACAGAGAACACTGAAGCTTTCTTT
TRBJ2-7 TRBV7-2 once TRBD1 CASSLQGGEQYF TGTGCCAGCAGCCTACAGGGGGGCGAGCAGTACTTC
TRBJ2-7 TRBV5-6 few TRBD1 CASSLEWTGAEQYF TGTGCCAGCAGCCTTGAGTGGACAGGGGCCGAGCAGTACTTC
TRBJ2-5 TRBV29-1 few TRBD2 CSVASGGGGETQYF TGCAGCGTCGCGAGCGGGGGCGGGGGAGAGACCCAGTACTTC
TRBJ2-3 TRBV7-9 NA TRBD1 CASSFPTGGGTDTQYF TGTGCCAGCAGCTTCCCGACAGGGGGGGGCACAGATACGCAGTATTTT
TRBJ2-1 TRBV4-1 NA TRBD2 CASSQDRLAGYNEQFF TGCGCCAGCAGCCAAGATAGGCTAGCGGGTTACAATGAGCAGTTCTTC
TRBJ1-2 TRBV30 NA TRBD1 CAWNRDRGSTYGYTF TGTGCCTGGAATCGGGACAGGGGGTCTACCTATGGCTACACCTTC
TRBJ1-2 TRBV27 NA TRBD1 CASSTTGGGNGYTF TGTGCCAGCAGTACGACAGGGGGCGGGAATGGCTACACCTTC
TRBJ1-2 TRBV5-6 NA NA CASSGRGPGGYTF TGTGCCAGCAGCGGCAGAGGTCCGGGTGGCTACACCTTC
TRBJ1-1 TRBV11-2 few NA CASSLGGTSVGTTEAFF TGTGCCAGCAGCTTAGGAGGAACGAGTGTAGGGACTACTGAAGCTTTCTTT
TRBJ2-5 TRBV7-2 NA TRBD2 CASSLASGSQETQYF TGTGCCAGCAGCTTAGCTAGCGGGTCCCAAGAGACCCAGTACTTC
TRBJ2-1 TRBV25-1 few TRBD2 CASSDRTSEANEQFF TGTGCCAGCAGTGACCGGACTAGCGAGGCAAATGAGCAGTTCTTC
TRBJ2-3 TRBV11-2 NA TRBD2 CASSLGSGGAIDTQYF TGTGCCAGCAGCTTAGGCAGCGGGGGGGCCATTGATACGCAGTATTTT
TRBJ2-1 TRBV30 NA NA CAWSGGQSYNEQFF TGTGCCTGGTCCGGGGGACAGTCCTACAATGAGCAGTTCTTC
TRBJ1-2 TRBV5-5 NA NA CASSFYAARTGDYGYTF TGTGCCAGCAGCTTTTATGCGGCGCGGACTGGGGACTATGGCTACACCTTC
TRBJ1-1 TRBV6-5 NA NA CASIKEGRTEAFF TGTGCCAGCATTAAGGAGGGGCGGACTGAAGCTTTCTTT
TRBJ2-7 TRBV6-5 NA NA CASSYAGYSSYEQYF TGTGCCAGCAGTTACGCGGGCTACAGCTCCTACGAGCAGTACTTC
TRBJ2-2 TRBV11-3 NA NA CASSSHTGELFF TGTGCCAGCAGCTCACATACCGGGGAGCTGTTTTTT
TRBJ2-7 TRBV5-1 few TRBD1 CASSETGGSSYEQYF TGCGCCAGCAGCGAAACAGGGGGATCGTCCTACGAGCAGTACTTC
TRBJ1-2 TRBV5-1 NA TRBD1 CASSLVQGAGYTF TGCGCCAGCAGCTTGGTGCAGGGGGCTGGCTACACCTTC
TRBJ2-3 TRBV6-6 NA NA CASRHTDTQYF TGTGCCAGCAGACACACAGATACGCAGTATTTT
TRBJ2-1 TRBV19 NA TRBD2 CASSIGAGGRSEQFF TGTGCCAGTAGTATAGGCGCGGGGGGCCGCAGTGAGCAGTTCTTC
TRBJ2-7 TRBV7-8 NA NA CASSLEAAYEQYF TGTGCCAGCAGCTTAGAAGCGGCCTACGAGCAGTACTTC
TRBJ2-5 TRBV7-2 NA TRBD2 CASSLAASGGQETQYF TGTGCCAGCAGCTTAGCGGCTAGCGGGGGACAAGAGACCCAGTACTTC